This TCR beta chain emerged from a study of regulatory T cells in long-lasting Graves disease. Overall study: Duration of antithyroid drug therapy among newly diagnosed Graves' patients was under 3 months.

This clonotype was recorded many times. Germline loops: CDR1 SGHAT, CDR2 FQNNGV. CDR3 length: 14 amino acids. V lost 5 bases and J lost 4, with 14 bases in between. Documented time point: newly diagnosed GD, antithyroid drugs for less than 3 months. There was RNA extracted from PBMCs, and the TCR library was made from it. Assembly of TCR beta libraries relied on iRepertoire HTBI primers together with Arm-PCR of CDR3 regions. TCRdb redid the calling of the multiplex PCR reads with MiXCR, one entry per CDR3 protein. Of about 460,000 distinct CDR3 sequences in the sample, approximately 14% were seen once. The same data also went into a second study, on T cells in Graves' hyperthyroidism and ophthalmopathy. That report adds: The TCR CDR3 first-round RT-PCR relied on the HTBI primer set.

The chain uses TRBV11-2 and TRBJ1-2; TRBD1 is a possible D gene (5 bases). This sequence was found in a woman aged 45-60 years with Graves disease. The specimen was peripheral blood mononuclear cells (PBMCs), collected at new diagnosis, from a patient treated with antithyroid drugs. CDR3 amino acids: CASSKTRGGYGYTF. The CDR3 DNA sequence: TGTGCCAGCAGCAAAACAAGGGGCGGCTATGGCTACACCTTC. Looking up the rest from reference TRBV11-2 and TRBJ1-2 gives the full variable domain: EAGVAQSPRYKIIEKRQSVAFWCNPISGHATLYWYQQILGQGPKLLIQFQNNGVVDDSQLPKDRFSAERLKGVDSTLKIQPAKLEDSAVYLCASSKTRGGYGYTFGSGTRLTVV.